This T cell receptor (beta chain) derives from a study of T cell responses to AZD1222 COVID-19 vaccine. V lost 5 bases and J lost 0, with 11 bases in between. The germline V gene encodes CDR1 SEHNR and CDR2 FQNEAQ (reference sequence). CDR3 size: 15 residues. Assay used: immunoSEQ multiplex PCR; TCRdb lists only in-frame clones, some missing. Among about 110,000 clones, approximately 89% were seen once, and the ten largest hold about 3.3%. This sequence was found in an adult in good health. The material was peripheral blood, obtained on day 0 of MenACWY control vaccination. The chain links TRBV7-9 to TRBJ2-1; the D gene is possibly TRBD2 (5 bases). CDR3 residues: CASSALGSSYNEQFF. CDR3 sequence (DNA): TGTGCCAGCAGCGCCCTAGGGAGCTCCTACAATGAGCAGTTCTTC. The full variable domain, completed using reference TRBV7-9 and TRBJ2-1, is DTGVSQNPRHKITKRGQNVTFRCDPISEHNRLYWYRQTLGQGPEFLTYFQNEAQLEKSRLLSDRFSAERPKGSFSTLEIQRTEQGDSAMYLCASSALGSSYNEQFFGPGTRLTVL.